Each of the 18 T cell receptor beta chains below was sequenced from the same sample in a study of cytomegalovirus exposure and HLA in healthy donors. The PCR had 60 Vbeta and 13 Jbeta primers. Clones were sequenced by immunoSEQ multiplex PCR, and TCRdb holds only the in-frame ones, with some missing. The sample shows fewer than 250,000 clones, around nine tenths of them seen only once. Specimen: PBMCs. The receptors were sampled from a woman under 30 in good health and CMV-seronegative.

The rearrangement joins TRBV7-2 to TRBJ2-1; D is possibly TRBD2 (5 bases). The V and J ends lost 5 bases and 8 bases respectively, with 16 bases between them. This CDR3 has 14 residues. CDR1 SGHTA and CDR2 FQGNSA come from the germline V gene. The CDR3 DNA reads as TGTGCCAGCAGCCCCCCAACTAGAGGCCATGAGCAGTTCTTC. Translated: CASSPPTRGHEQFF.

The genes are TRBV14 and TRBJ1-1; D call uncertain. Trimming took off 2 bases at V and 4 bases at J, with 8 bases between the two ends. The CDR3 contains 13 residues. Germline V CDR1 and CDR2: SGHDN, FVKESK. The CDR3 region is CASSQTTGTEAFF. CDR3 coding DNA: TGTGCCAGCAGCCAAACAACGGGCACTGAAGCTTTCTTT.

V usage is TRBV25-1 and J usage is TRBJ2-2; D possibly corresponds to TRBD1 (5 bases). The CDR3 is made up of 15 amino acids. V was shortened by 1 base and J by 7 bases, with 13 bases between the two germline ends. The germline V gene has CDR1 MGHDK and CDR2 SYGVNS. CDR3 sequence: CASSELTRVDGELFF. The CDR3 DNA reads TGTGCCAGCAGTGAATTAACCAGGGTCGACGGGGAGCTGTTTTTT.

V and J are TRBV28 and TRBJ1-2, with 8 bases aligning to TRBD1. The length of the CDR3 is 15 residues. The germline V gene has CDR1 MDHEN and CDR2 SYDVKM. J gave up 8 bases and V 5 bases, and 13 bases lay outside the gene matches. The CDR3 DNA reads TGTGCCAGCAGTACAAAGGGTTCAGGGGGCTTGGGCTACACCTTC. Translating it yields CASSTKGSGGLGYTF.

The chain has TRBV27 and TRBJ2-1; D remains ambiguous. In germline, CDR1 is MNHEY, CDR2 SMNVEV (reference sequence). The V gene lost 5 bases and the J gene lost 3 bases, with 8 bases spanning the gap. This CDR3 region has 13 residues. This CDR3 is CASSMRNYNEQFF. Here the CDR3 DNA reads TGTGCCAGCAGTATGAGGAACTACAATGAGCAGTTCTTC.

This chain connects TRBV10-3 to TRBJ2-1; 9 nucleotides match TRBD1. The CDR3 totals 17 residues. Germline values: CDR1 ENHRY, CDR2 SYGVKD. V trimming: 9 bases; J trimming: 5 bases; junction bases outside the gene matches: 17. CDR3 nucleotides: TGTGCCATAAGCCCGAGGGGGACAGGGACAATCCACAATGAGCAGTTCTTC. Translation: CAISPRGTGTIHNEQFF.

This clone was picked up a small number of times. This chain joins TRBV10-3 and TRBJ2-1, with TRBD2 matching over 9 bases. Looked up from germline, CDR1 is ENHRY and CDR2 is SYGVKD. V lost 4 bases to trimming and J lost 7 bases; unmatched junction nucleotides: 5. The length of the CDR3 is 14 residues. CDR3 nucleotide sequence: TGTGCCATCAGTGGGGGGACTAGCCGTAATGAGCAGTTCTTC. This gives the protein CAISGGTSRNEQFF.

The CDR3 nucleotides read TGTGCCAGCAGCCCTAAAGGGACTAGCGGTAACACCGGGGAGCTGTTTTTT. Translation: CASSPKGTSGNTGELFF. The V gene is TRBV7-3, the J gene TRBJ2-2, with 11 bases lining up with TRBD2. The V and J ends lost 5 bases and 2 bases, in that order; junction bases with no gene match: 7. This CDR3 has 17 residues. Germline assignment: CDR1 SGHTA and CDR2 FQGTGA.

The CDR3 DNA is TGTGCCAGCAGCTTGTCGGGACAGTTAGAGACTGAAGCTTTCTTT. This gives the protein CASSLSGQLETEAFF. The chain couples TRBV5-5 to TRBJ1-1; 7 bases line up with TRBD1. After removal of 1 base from V and 5 bases from J, the junction contained 8 bases not matched to a gene. The germline V gene has CDR1 SGHKS and CDR2 YYEKEE (reference sequence). There are 15 residues in the CDR3.

This clone appeared once. J is TRBJ2-7 and V is TRBV27; tentatively, D is TRBD1 (6 bases). Germline-derived CDR1 and CDR2 are MNHEY and SMNVEV (reference sequence). CDR3 length: 15 amino acids. Trimming cost V 2 bases and J 5 bases, with 16 bases left between them. The DNA of the CDR3 is TGTGCCAGCAGTTTAGCGGCAGGGGCGAGGGACGAGCAGTACTTC. It codes for CASSLAAGARDEQYF.

The chain recombines TRBV21-1 with TRBJ2-2; the table's TRBD1 call for D was not verified on the DNA. TRBV21-1 is a known pseudogene. The CDR3 is 19 residues long. The CDR3 DNA follows: TGTGCCAGCAGCAAAGCCGGGGGACAGGGGCCATCGAACACCGGGGAGCTGTTTTTT. It translates to CASSKAGGQGPSNTGELFF.

About this clone: This specimen includes other DNA sequences encoding the same CDR3. The chain employs TRBV11-3 and TRBJ2-7, with 8 bases lining up with TRBD2. The V gene's germline CDR1 is SGHNT and CDR2 YENEEA. The length of the CDR3 is 16 residues. V lost 1 base to trimming and J lost 5 bases; unmatched junction nucleotides: 10. In DNA, the CDR3 is TGTGCCAGCAGCTTAGGGGGACTGGCGGGAGGCCACGAGCAGTACTTC. It is translated as CASSLGGLAGGHEQYF.

This chain uses TRBV5-1 with TRBJ2-2, with TRBD1 as a possible D gene (5 bases). The length of the CDR3 is 15 residues. V was cut by 5 bases and J by 2 bases, with 13 bases left in between. Per the germline V gene, CDR1 is SGHRS and CDR2 is YFSETQ. The CDR3: CASSPDSYNTGELFF. For the CDR3, the DNA is TGCGCCAGCAGTCCCGACAGTTATAACACCGGGGAGCTGTTTTTT.

V is TRBV11-2 and J is TRBJ2-7; perhaps TRBD2 as D (6 bases). The CDR3 sequence is 16 residues long. The V end lost 4 bases, the J end lost 0 bases, and 16 bases lay between the germline ends. Germline V gives CDR1 SGHAT, CDR2 FQNNGV. The CDR3 here is CASSSSKLAYSYEQYF. For the CDR3, the DNA is TGTGCCAGCAGCTCCAGTAAACTAGCCTACTCCTACGAGCAGTACTTC.

The chain has TRBV10-3 and TRBJ2-2; 9 bases match TRBD2. CDR3 length: 14 residues. Germline V gene lookup returns CDR1 ENHRY and CDR2 SYGVKD. With V trimmed by 10 bases and J by 1 base, 4 bases remained unmatched. CDR3 region: CATKTSGNTGELFF. The DNA for the CDR3 is TGTGCCACCAAGACTAGCGGGAACACCGGGGAGCTGTTTTTT.

J is TRBJ1-4 and V is TRBV18; possibly TRBD1 for D (5 bases). Deletions cut 2 bases from V and 6 bases from J, with 16 bases between. The CDR3 totals 16 residues. Germline V CDR1 and CDR2: KGHSH, LQKENI. CDR3 region: CASSPASQEGDEKLFF. For the CDR3, the DNA is TGTGCCAGCTCACCAGCATCTCAAGAAGGGGATGAAAAACTGTTTTTT. The full variable domain, its missing parts supplied by reference TRBV18 and TRBJ1-4, is NAGVMQNPRHLVRRRGQEARLRCSPMKGHSHVYWYRQLPEEGLKFMVYLQKENIIDESGMPKERFSAEFPKEGPSILRIQQVVRGDSAAYFCASSPASQEGDEKLFFGSGTQLSVL.

The gene calls are TRBV5-1 and TRBJ2-7, with 9 bases identical to TRBD1. Germline values: CDR1 SGHRS, CDR2 YFSETQ. The CDR3 consists of 15 residues. V lost 1 base to trimming and J lost 3 bases; unmatched junction nucleotides: 5. CDR3 region: CASSLSTGGFYEQYF. Written as DNA, the CDR3 is TGCGCCAGCAGCTTGTCTACAGGGGGCTTCTACGAGCAGTACTTC.

Here the CDR3 reads CATGANEKLFF. CDR3 DNA sequence: TGTGCCACCGGAGCTAATGAAAAACTGTTTTTT. This rearrangement joins TRBV10-3 to TRBJ1-4; D uncertain. This CDR3 region has 11 residues. Deletions cut 10 bases from V and 3 bases from J, with 6 bases between. Germline V CDR1 and CDR2: ENHRY, SYGVKD.